The 11 T cell receptor beta chains presented below share a single source sample, sequenced in a study of immune heterogeneity within non-small cell lung tumors. Bulk tumor gDNA, roughly 600 ng per sample, served as the TCR template. Several spatially distant biopsies were obtained per primary tumor intraoperatively. Patients underwent curative surgery for untreated, newly diagnosed non-small cell lung cancer. Amplifying TCR beta CDR3 involved multiplex PCR carried out with 32 V and 13 J primers. TCRdb reprocessed the multiplex PCR reads with MiXCR, giving one entry per CDR3 protein. The profile covers some 22,000 distinct CDR3 sequences, with around 28% appearing a single time and about 4% taken by the ten largest. Sequencing was carried out using lung tumor tissue. The receptors shown here come from a man between 35 and 55 years old with non-small cell lung cancer.

This clonotype was observed a few times. The chain employs TRBV10-1 and TRBJ1-2; a possible D gene is TRBD1 (5 bases). V was cut by 11 bases and J by 4 bases, with 14 bases left in between. The V gene's germline CDR1 is WNHNN and CDR2 SYGVQD (reference sequence). The CDR3 is made up of 12 amino acids. CDR3 nucleotide sequence: TGCGCCGCCGACCCGAGGGGCTATGGCTACACCTTC. Protein: CAADPRGYGYTF.

The chain uses TRBV6-2 or TRBV6-3 and TRBJ2-3, with D perhaps TRBD2 (6 bases). Germline-derived CDR1 and CDR2 are MNHEY and SVGEGT. V was trimmed by 4 bases and J by 4 bases, leaving 18 bases between them. The CDR3 runs 16 residues. The CDR3, as DNA: TGTGCCAGCAGTTTAGGGAACGGGAGAACATCAGATACGCAGTATTTT. Its translation: CASSLGNGRTSDTQYF.

On this clonotype: This may be a read error: a much more frequent sequence differs by one nucleotide. V is TRBV5-1 and J is TRBJ1-5; TRBD1 matches at 7 bases. Germline values: CDR1 SGHRS, CDR2 YFSETQ. V was pared by 0 bases and J by 6 bases, with 3 bases of the junction left unmatched. This CDR3 has 14 amino acids. The CDR3 bases are TGCGCCAGCAGCTTGGAGACAGGGAGTCAGCCCCAGCATTTT. This gives the protein CASSLETGSQPQHF.

Regarding this clonotype: A much larger clone lies a single base off, so this may be a read error. V is TRBV5-1 and J is TRBJ2-5; tentatively, D is TRBD2 (6 bases). Germline V gene lookup returns CDR1 SGHRS and CDR2 YFSETQ. The CDR3 extends over 17 amino acids. The V end lost 1 base, the J end lost 9 bases, and 25 bases lay between the germline ends. The CDR3 loop is CASSLRGGEDVFESQYF. DNA for the CDR3: TGCGCCAGCAGCTTGCGCGGTGGGGAGGATGTCTTCGAGTCCCAGTACTTC.

This clonotype is labeled medium-sized (0.01 to 0.1%). The genes are TRBV6-1 and TRBJ1-6; 10 bases map to TRBD1. V lost 8 bases, J lost 9 bases, and 7 bases stayed unmatched. This CDR3 is 14 amino acids long. Germline CDR1 reads MNHNS; CDR2 reads SASEGT. As DNA, the CDR3 is TGTGCCAGCCGACAGGGGGCTGGTAGTTCACCCCTCCACTTT. Translation gives CASRQGAGSSPLHF.

This rearrangement joins TRBV5-1 to TRBJ2-2; 12 nucleotides line up with TRBD1. With V trimmed by 2 bases and J by 4 bases, 3 bases remained unmatched. CDR3 length equals 16 residues. In germline, CDR1 is SGHRS, CDR2 YFSETQ. CDR3 nucleotide sequence: TGCGCCAGCAGCTTTACGGGACAGGGGGCCACCGGGGAGCTGTTTTTT. It encodes CASSFTGQGATGELFF.

Only one count was recorded for this clonotype. Being one base from a much bigger clone, this may be a read error. The V call is TRBV6-9, the J call TRBJ1-1; maybe TRBD1 (5 bases). CDR3 size: 13 residues. Per the germline V gene, CDR1 is MNHGY and CDR2 is SVAAGI. CDR3 residues: CDSSYRGNTEAFF. Here the CDR3 DNA reads TGTGACAGCAGTTATAGGGGAAACACTGAAGCTTTCTTT.

Remarks on this clonotype: This CDR3 is missing its conserved last phenylalanine or tryptophan, likely due to a read error. CDR3 DNA: TGTGCCAGCAGTCGAAAACCACGTTCGAACACCGGGGAGCTGTTTCTT. This sequence encodes CASSRKPRSNTGELFL. The chain joins TRBV6-2 or TRBV6-3 to TRBJ2-2; no definite D call. Germline V gene lookup returns CDR1 MNHEY and CDR2 SVGEGT. V lost 5 bases and J lost 0, with 13 bases in between. The CDR3 contains 16 residues.

As regards this clonotype: Here the CDR3 omits its conserved ending phenylalanine or tryptophan, so a read error is the likely source. This rearrangement joins TRBV11-2 to TRBJ1-5; possible D gene TRBD1, 5 bases. The CDR3 has 14 residues. Trimming took off 4 bases at V and 5 bases at J, with 12 bases between the two ends. Germline CDR1 and CDR2: SGHAT and FQNNGV. The CDR3 coding sequence is TGTGCCAGCAGCTCTGGAGGGGTTGATCAGCCCCAGCATTCT. Translation gives CASSSGGVDQPQHS.

Concerning this clonotype itself: A much larger clone lies a single base off, so this may be a read error. The rearrangement links TRBV6-2 or TRBV6-3 to TRBJ2-7, with 7 bases identical to TRBD2. Germline V gene lookup returns CDR1 MNHEY and CDR2 SVGEGT. The CDR3 runs to 16 residues. After removal of 1 base from V and 5 bases from J, the junction contained 11 bases not matched to a gene. CDR3 protein: CASSYWGVCGSHEQYF. CDR3 DNA sequence: TGTGCCAGCAGTTACTGGGGAGTATGCGGGAGCCACGAGCAGTACTTC.

This clonotype has only one observation. A clone one base away is much larger, so this may be a read error. This chain uses TRBV6-1 with TRBJ1-4; D possibly corresponds to TRBD1 (5 bases). Germline lookup yields CDR1 MNHNS and CDR2 SASEGT. V lost 6 bases to trimming and J lost 12 bases, with 26 bases between them. The CDR3 loop spans 16 amino acids. CDR3 DNA: TGTGCCAGCAGCTGGCGCTGGGGACCCTCGGGAGAACAACTGTTTTTT. Translated, it gives CASSWRWGPSGEQLFF.